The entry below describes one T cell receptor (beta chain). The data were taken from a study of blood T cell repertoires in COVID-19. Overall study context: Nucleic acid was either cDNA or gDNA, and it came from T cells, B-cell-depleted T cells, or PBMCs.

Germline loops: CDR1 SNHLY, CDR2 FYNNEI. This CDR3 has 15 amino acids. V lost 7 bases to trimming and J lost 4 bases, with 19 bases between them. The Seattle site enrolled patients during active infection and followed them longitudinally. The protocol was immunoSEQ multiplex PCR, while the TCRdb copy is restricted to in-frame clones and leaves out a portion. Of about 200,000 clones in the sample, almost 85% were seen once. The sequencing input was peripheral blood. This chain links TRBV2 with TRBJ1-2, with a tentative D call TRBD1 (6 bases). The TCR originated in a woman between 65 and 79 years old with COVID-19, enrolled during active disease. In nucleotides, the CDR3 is TGTGCCAGCAATAAAGGACAGTTGGCTACCTATGGCTACACCTTC. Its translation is CASNKGQLATYGYTF.